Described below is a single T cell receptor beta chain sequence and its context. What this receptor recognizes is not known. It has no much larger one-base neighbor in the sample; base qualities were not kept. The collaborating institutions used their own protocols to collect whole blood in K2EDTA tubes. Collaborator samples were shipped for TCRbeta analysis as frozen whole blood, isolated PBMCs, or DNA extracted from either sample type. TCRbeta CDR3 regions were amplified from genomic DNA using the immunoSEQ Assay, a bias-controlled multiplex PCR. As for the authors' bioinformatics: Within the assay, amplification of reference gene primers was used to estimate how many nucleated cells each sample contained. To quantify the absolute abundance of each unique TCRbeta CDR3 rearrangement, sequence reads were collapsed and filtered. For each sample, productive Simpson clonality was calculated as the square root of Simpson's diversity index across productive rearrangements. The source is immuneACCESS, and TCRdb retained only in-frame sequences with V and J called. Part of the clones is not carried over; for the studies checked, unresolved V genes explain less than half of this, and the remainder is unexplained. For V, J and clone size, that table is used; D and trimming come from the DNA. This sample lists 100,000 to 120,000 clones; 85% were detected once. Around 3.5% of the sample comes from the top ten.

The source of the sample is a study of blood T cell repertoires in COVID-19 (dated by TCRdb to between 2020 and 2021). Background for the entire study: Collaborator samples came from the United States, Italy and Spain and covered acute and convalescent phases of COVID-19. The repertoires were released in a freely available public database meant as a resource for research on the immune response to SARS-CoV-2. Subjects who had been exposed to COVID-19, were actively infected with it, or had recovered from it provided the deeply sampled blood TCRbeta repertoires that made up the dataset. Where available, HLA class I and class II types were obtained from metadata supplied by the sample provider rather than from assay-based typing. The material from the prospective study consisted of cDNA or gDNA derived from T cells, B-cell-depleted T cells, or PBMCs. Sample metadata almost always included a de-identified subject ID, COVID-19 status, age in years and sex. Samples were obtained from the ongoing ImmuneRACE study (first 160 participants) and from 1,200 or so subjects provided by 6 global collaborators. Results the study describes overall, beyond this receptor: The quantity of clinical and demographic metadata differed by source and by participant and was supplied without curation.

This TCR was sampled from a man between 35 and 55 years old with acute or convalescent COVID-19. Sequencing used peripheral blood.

The CDR3 protein is CASTGPADTQYF. The base sequence is TGTGCCAGCACGGGTCCCGCAGATACGCAGTATTTT. The chain links TRBV6-6 with TRBJ2-3; the D gene assignment is ambiguous. At the junction V is shortened by 7 bases and J by 4 bases, with 9 bases in between. The CDR3 measures 12 amino acids from cysteine to phenylalanine. Solely the CDR3 DNA is kept, with 36 bases framed from the first base. As encoded in the germline V gene (reference sequence), CDR1 is MNHNY while CDR2 is SVGAGI.